This T cell receptor (beta chain) was identified during a study of blood T cell repertoires in COVID-19. Participant-given clinical history determined each cohort assignment. Within 2 weeks of study entry, exposed participants had contacted a PCR-confirmed or clinician-diagnosed COVID-19 case. CDR1 is LGHDT, CDR2 YNNKEL, per germline (reference sequence). The CDR3 totals 15 residues. The V and J ends lost 0 bases and 4 bases respectively, with 10 bases between them. The table came from immunoSEQ multiplex PCR; TCRdb's copy has only in-frame clones and leaves some out. In the table there are nearly 300,000 clones, 89% of which are singletons.

The V call is TRBV3-1 (or the pseudogene TRBV3-2), the J call TRBJ1-3, with a tentative D call TRBD1 (6 bases). The receptor's source is a woman in her 50s who had been exposed to COVID-19. Sequenced material: PBMCs or T cells enriched from blood (not recorded which). Here the CDR3 DNA reads TGTGCCAGCAGCCAAGATTACAGGGCCGGAAACACCATATATTTT. This gives the protein CASSQDYRAGNTIYF.